What follows is one T cell receptor beta chain and its context. As yet, its antigen is unknown. This specimen belongs to a study of siplizumab effects on memory and regulatory T cells. The study's findings and limits: Naive-or-memory phenotypes were unassignable for roughly 80-96% of proliferating CD4+ or CD8+ clones. Naive T cells looked more diverse than memory cells, and they looked like major contributors to the alloresponse. The suppressive capacity of proliferating Tregs from siplizumab cultures remained unconfirmed.

CDR3 length: 16 amino acids. Trimming took off 0 bases at V and 1 base at J, with 10 bases between the two ends. Germline values: CDR1 SGHRS, CDR2 YFSETQ. Sequenced by immunoSEQ multiplex PCR; TCRdb stores in-frame clones only, minus some. The table includes tens of thousands of clones, about 97% detected once. The source of this sequence is a human donor in good health. Sequencing was carried out using naive CD8+ T cells sorted from blood. The chain recombines TRBV5-1 with TRBJ2-2; maybe TRBD1 (6 bases). DNA for the CDR3: TGCGCCAGCAGCTTGGTGCCGGGACAGAACACCGGGGAGCTGTTTTTT. Its protein product is CASSLVPGQNTGELFF.